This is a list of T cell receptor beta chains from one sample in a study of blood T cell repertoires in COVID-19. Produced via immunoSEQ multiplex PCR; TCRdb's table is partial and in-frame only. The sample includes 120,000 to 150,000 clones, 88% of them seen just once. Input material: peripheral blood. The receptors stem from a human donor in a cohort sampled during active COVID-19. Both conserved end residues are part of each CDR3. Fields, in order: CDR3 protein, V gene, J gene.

CDR3aa: CASSEAGHGQSQHF
v_gene: TRBV6-1
j_gene: TRBJ1-5

CDR3aa: CASSQEGLAGGPYNEQFF
v_gene: TRBV3-1/TRBV3-2
j_gene: TRBJ2-1

CDR3aa: CASSYSYPGQGYEQYF
v_gene: TRBV6-5
j_gene: TRBJ2-7

CDR3aa: CSVSRTGWHDNEQFF
v_gene: TRBV29-1
j_gene: TRBJ2-1

CDR3aa: CASSRGTSSYNEQFF
v_gene: TRBV27
j_gene: TRBJ2-1

CDR3aa: CASSETRGQLANEKLFF
v_gene: TRBV10-2
j_gene: TRBJ1-4

CDR3aa: CAISGSRGGTEAFF
v_gene: TRBV10-3
j_gene: TRBJ1-1

CDR3aa: CASSVGGGDYGYTF
v_gene: TRBV9
j_gene: TRBJ1-2

CDR3aa: CASSLVAAGGTEAFF
v_gene: TRBV5-1
j_gene: TRBJ1-1

CDR3aa: CATSVGTAGQPQHF
v_gene: TRBV15
j_gene: TRBJ1-5

CDR3aa: CASSGRAGRTDTQYF
v_gene: TRBV4-1
j_gene: TRBJ2-3

CDR3aa: CSVDLAGIVDTQYF
v_gene: TRBV29-1
j_gene: TRBJ2-3

CDR3aa: CASSQALLGGGFTDTQYF
v_gene: TRBV4-3
j_gene: TRBJ2-3

CDR3aa: CSVSQFNEKLFF
v_gene: TRBV29-1
j_gene: TRBJ1-4

CDR3aa: CSAEAGFGYTF
v_gene: TRBV29-1
j_gene: TRBJ1-2

CDR3aa: CAWASGFLGGNTIYF
v_gene: TRBV30
j_gene: TRBJ1-3

CDR3aa: CAISEPGQGTDTQYF
v_gene: TRBV10-3
j_gene: TRBJ2-3

CDR3aa: CASSVAWQSSREQYF
v_gene: TRBV2
j_gene: TRBJ2-7

CDR3aa: CASSDRWDRGKTQYF
v_gene: TRBV6-1
j_gene: TRBJ2-5

CDR3aa: CASKVMGGAVSSPLHF
v_gene: TRBV27
j_gene: TRBJ1-6

CDR3aa: CASSLGPVTRVPNEQFF
v_gene: TRBV4-1
j_gene: TRBJ2-1

CDR3aa: CASSQDPGGSYGYTF
v_gene: TRBV3-1/TRBV3-2
j_gene: TRBJ1-2

CDR3aa: CASSDSYGVVTGELFF
v_gene: TRBV2
j_gene: TRBJ2-2

CDR3aa: CASSLAGGQFLRGQPQHF
v_gene: TRBV5-6
j_gene: TRBJ1-5

CDR3aa: CASSPFGVGNTIYF
v_gene: TRBV18
j_gene: TRBJ1-3

CDR3aa: CASSLDPAGANVLTF
v_gene: TRBV5-4
j_gene: TRBJ2-6

CDR3aa: CASSVGGEATQYF
v_gene: TRBV9
j_gene: TRBJ2-5

CDR3aa: CASSQLGSPTSGGADTQYF
v_gene: TRBV5-6
j_gene: TRBJ2-3